Following are 7 T cell receptor beta chains from one sample sequenced in a study of T-cell memory formation after mild COVID-19. In TCRdb, the 5' RACE reads were re-called with MiXCR into one record per CDR3 protein. The sample holds 560,000 or so distinct CDR3 sequences, approximately 15% seen once. Source material: PBMCs or a T cell subset sorted from them (not recorded which). Receptors originate from an adult woman who had mild COVID-19 (a few samples of this study predate the infection). Cell type and time point are not known.

The CDR3 loop is CASGLAGVRDNEQFF. DNA for the CDR3: TGTGCCAGCGGACTAGCGGGGGTTCGGGACAATGAGCAGTTCTTC. V is TRBV4-2 and J is TRBJ2-1; 13 bases map to TRBD2. Per the germline V gene, CDR1 is LGHNA and CDR2 is YNFKEQ. This CDR3 spans 15 amino acids. Losses at the gene ends were 8 bases for V and 5 bases for J; bases not matched to a gene: 6.

The chain couples TRBV15 to TRBJ2-7, with D possibly being TRBD2 (6 bases). Trimming cost V 2 bases and J 0 bases, with 11 bases left between them. The CDR3 extends over 15 amino acids. In germline, CDR1 is LNHNV, CDR2 YYDKDF (reference sequence). The CDR3 spells CATSRPSEGSYEQYF. The DNA for the CDR3 is TGTGCCACCAGCAGACCTAGCGAGGGCTCCTACGAGCAGTACTTC.

The rearrangement links TRBV10-3 to TRBJ1-2; D is unclear. The CDR3 has 15 amino acids. Trimming removed 2 bases at V and 4 bases at J, with 14 bases between. Germline CDR1 reads ENHRY; CDR2 reads SYGVKD. The CDR3 spells CAISEPPGIGYGYTF. The CDR3 bases are TGTGCCATCAGTGAGCCCCCGGGAATCGGCTATGGCTACACCTTC.

This clonotype was picked up a small number of times. The chain couples TRBV28 to TRBJ1-1, with D perhaps TRBD1 (5 bases). The CDR3 spans 12 residues. The germline V gene encodes CDR1 MDHEN and CDR2 SYDVKM. V shed 3 bases and J shed 8 bases, with 10 bases lying between them. The CDR3 protein is CASSFGGVEAFF. The DNA for the CDR3 is TGTGCCAGCAGTTTTGGGGGGGTCGAAGCTTTCTTT. The whole variable domain, filled in from reference TRBV28 and TRBJ1-1, reads DVKVTQSSRYLVKRTGEKVFLECVQDMDHENMFWYRQDPGLGLRLIYFSYDVKMKEKGDIPEGYSVSREKKERFSLILESASTNQTSMYLCASSFGGVEAFFGQGTRLTVV.

The rearrangement uses TRBV20-1 and TRBJ1-4; TRBD1 agrees at 12 bases. V lost 6 bases and J lost 8; bases outside the gene matches: 13. The CDR3 has 16 amino acids. CDR1 is DFQATT, CDR2 SNEGSKA, per germline (reference sequence). The CDR3 nucleotides are TGCAGTGCAGAGGGGGACAGGGGGCCCGAGGTCGAAAAACTGTTTTTT. This codes for CSAEGDRGPEVEKLFF.

The genes are TRBV9 and TRBJ2-7; perhaps TRBD2 as D (6 bases). The V gene lost 5 bases and the J gene lost 4 bases, with 19 bases spanning the gap. In germline, CDR1 is SGDLS, CDR2 YYNGEE. The CDR3 runs to 15 residues. CDR3 nucleotide sequence: TGTGCCAGCAGTTTCGGGAGAGGGGACCTTTACGAGCAGTACTTC. As protein: CASSFGRGDLYEQYF.

This chain links TRBV7-9 with TRBJ1-4; no firm D call. Germline V CDR1 and CDR2: SEHNR, FQNEAQ (reference sequence). V dropped 8 bases and J dropped 5 bases, with 9 bases sitting between them. The CDR3 spans 12 residues. CDR3 coding DNA: TGTGCCAGCGCAGGTCCAAATGAAAAACTGTTTTTT. Translated, it gives CASAGPNEKLFF.